This T cell receptor (beta chain) emerged from a study of ipilimumab plus nivolumab after autologous stem cell transplantation. Profiling relied on immunoSEQ multiplex PCR, and the TCRdb table lists in-frame clones only, not all of them. The sample lists some 87,000 clones, about 83% seen once, with less than 2.5% in the top ten. This CDR3 contains 16 residues. The V gene's germline CDR1 is SGHTA and CDR2 FQGNSA. V was cut by 2 bases and J by 2 bases, with 16 bases left in between. The V call is TRBV7-2, the J call TRBJ2-7, with D uncertain. This receptor was taken from a male donor with diffuse large B-cell lymphoma. The sequencing used PBMCs, collected in a trial of ipilimumab plus nivolumab as post-transplant consolidation. CDR3 DNA sequence: TGTGCCAGCAGCTTAAGTCCAGGACGCGTACCCTACGAGCAGTACTTC. This gives the protein CASSLSPGRVPYEQYF.